This T cell receptor (beta chain) is from a study of monozygotic twins with inflammatory bowel disease. TCRdb re-called the 5' RACE reads, yielding one record per CDR3 amino acid sequence without DNA. The table lists approximately 330,000 distinct CDR3 sequences. CDR3 length: 15 residues. Sequencing input: blood. The receptor comes from a human donor with ulcerative colitis or Crohn's disease, or a healthy co-twin of an affected twin (not recorded which). V usage is TRBV12-3 or TRBV12-4 and J usage is TRBJ1-5; TCRdb's D call, TRBD1, is unchecked because there is no DNA. CDR3 sequence: CASRGDRYSNQPQHF.